These 25 T cell receptor beta chains originate from one sample sequenced in a study of Graves' ophthalmopathy and Graves' hyperthyroidism. Amplifying from RNA transcripts, the study obtained TCR beta CDR3 regions. The workflow started with a first-round RT-PCR run with HTBI primers and then moved on to a second-round multiplex PCR. One entry per CDR3 protein, called by TCRdb with MiXCR from the multiplex PCR reads. The sample has some 1.1 million distinct CDR3 sequences, roughly two fifths seen once. The specimen sequenced was peripheral blood or thyroid tissue (not recorded which). These receptors came from an adult man with Graves' hyperthyroidism.

Concerning this clonotype: A read error may be the cause here, since a much bigger clone is one base away. The chain is built from TRBV29-1 and TRBJ1-2, with a weak D call TRBD1 (5 bases). The germline V gene encodes CDR1 SQVTM and CDR2 ANQGSEA. The CDR3 runs 15 residues. Trimming left V 7 bases short and J 6 bases short, with 24 bases between. CDR3 DNA: TGCAGCGACCGTGGTGGGGACTATATAAAAAATGGCTACACCTTC. Encoded protein: CSDRGGDYIKNGYTF. The full variable domain, completed using reference TRBV29-1 and TRBJ1-2, is SAVISQKPSRDICQRGTSLTIQCQVDSQVTMMFWYRQQPGQSLTLIATANQGSEATYESGFVIDKFPISRPNLTFSTLTVSNMSPEDSSIYLCSDRGGDYIKNGYTFGSGTRLTVV.

This clonotype was picked up one time. This may be a read error, as it is one base from a much larger clone. V and J are TRBV7-9 and TRBJ2-5, with TRBD1 identical over 9 bases. V was pared by 2 bases and J by 4 bases, with 8 bases of the junction left unmatched. Germline-derived CDR1 and CDR2 are SEHNR and FQNEAQ (reference sequence). The CDR3 covers 16 residues. For the CDR3, the DNA is TGTGCCAGCAGCTTATCGATCGGGACAGGGATAGAGACCCAGTACTTC. It yields the protein CASSLSIGTGIETQYF.

This clonotype was seen at least ten times. This sequence joins TRBV10-3 and TRBJ2-7; D assignment may be TRBD1 or TRBD2 (5 bases each). Germline loops: CDR1 ENHRY, CDR2 SYGVKD. This CDR3 is built from 14 residues. V gave up 6 bases and J gave up 2 bases, with 14 bases separating them. The CDR3 spells CAIRKGDGTYEQYF. Written as DNA, the CDR3 is TGTGCCATCAGGAAAGGGGACGGAACCTACGAGCAGTACTTC.

This clonotype was detected ten times or more. This sequence joins TRBV12-3 or TRBV12-4 and TRBJ1-1, with D unresolved. The CDR3 loop spans 13 amino acids. With 3 bases removed from V and 6 bases from J, the gap between germline ends came to 11 bases. The CDR3 here is CASSFNLGSEAFF. CDR3 in DNA: TGTGCCAGCAGTTTTAACCTCGGCTCTGAAGCTTTCTTT.

As for this clonotype: The junction shows a germline mismatch at one end, possibly a read error. The chain employs TRBV7-9 and TRBJ2-7, with TRBD1 matching 8 bases. Germline V gene sequence: CDR1 SEHNR, CDR2 FQNEAQ (reference sequence). The CDR3 extends over 16 amino acids. The chain's CDR3 is CASSGMGDRYSYERYF. In DNA, the CDR3 is TGTGCCAGCAGCGGGATGGGGGACAGGTACTCCTACGAGCGGTACTTC.

The CDR3 DNA sequence: TGCAGCGGAACAGGGGCGCAGGGGGCTGAAGCTTTCTTT. It specifies CSGTGAQGAEAFF. The chain employs TRBV29-1 and TRBJ1-1; TRBD1 matches at 7 bases. The CDR3 covers 13 residues. Germline CDR1 SQVTM, CDR2 ANQGSEA. V shed 7 bases and J 6 bases; nucleotides not matched to a gene: 11. The full variable domain, rest sourced from reference TRBV29-1 and TRBJ1-1, is SAVISQKPSRDICQRGTSLTIQCQVDSQVTMMFWYRQQPGQSLTLIATANQGSEATYESGFVIDKFPISRPNLTFSTLTVSNMSPEDSSIYLCSGTGAQGAEAFFGQGTRLTVV.

This clonotype has a count of ten or more. V usage is TRBV7-2 and J usage is TRBJ2-7; 9 positions agree with TRBD2. Germline values: CDR1 SGHTA, CDR2 FQGNSA. V shed 0 bases and J 2 bases; nucleotides not matched to a gene: 5. The CDR3 sequence is 16 residues long. The CDR3 nucleotides read TGTGCCAGCAGCTTAGCGCGGCCTAGCGGGACCTACGAGCAGTACTTC. It codes for CASSLARPSGTYEQYF.

This chain connects TRBV20-1 to TRBJ2-7; the match to TRBD1 covers 7 bases. This CDR3 is 17 amino acids long. Germline CDR1 is DFQATT and CDR2 is SNEGSKA (reference sequence). The trim removed 0 bases at V and 6 bases at J, leaving 17 bases unmatched. The CDR3 sequence: CSARDSDPPTGPSEQYF. CDR3 sequence (DNA): TGCAGTGCTAGAGATTCGGATCCTCCGACAGGGCCGTCCGAGCAGTACTTC.

The rearrangement joins TRBV9 to TRBJ2-2, with TRBD2 matching over 8 bases. The CDR3 loop spans 14 amino acids. The V gene's germline CDR1 is SGDLS and CDR2 YYNGEE. The V gene end was trimmed by 6 bases and the J gene end by 7 bases; junction bases not matched to a gene: 8. The CDR3 sequence: CASTPAGAGGELFF. CDR3 sequence (DNA): TGTGCCAGCACGCCAGCGGGAGCGGGCGGGGAGCTGTTTTTT.

This clonotype was detected ten times or more. This sequence joins TRBV10-3 and TRBJ2-7; 8 bases map to TRBD1. This CDR3 region has 14 residues. Germline trimming cut 4 bases from V and 1 base from J; bases unmatched to any gene: 3. The germline V gene encodes CDR1 ENHRY and CDR2 SYGVKD. CDR3 nucleotides: TGTGCCATCAGTGGACAGGGGACATCCTACGAGCAGTACTTC. Amino acid sequence: CAISGQGTSYEQYF.

This clonotype has at least ten counts. The CDR3 loop reads CASSSRDRGRNSPLHF. Written as DNA, the CDR3 is TGTGCCAGCAGCTCCCGGGACAGGGGTCGGAATTCACCCCTCCACTTT. The rearrangement joins TRBV7-9 to TRBJ1-6; 10 bases fit TRBD1. V shed 4 bases and J 7 bases; nucleotides not matched to a gene: 7. The germline gives CDR1 SEHNR, CDR2 FQNEAQ (reference sequence). The CDR3 is made up of 16 amino acids.

This clonotype was recorded at least ten times. CDR3 amino acids: CASSQVGGYEKLFF. The CDR3 nucleotides read TGTGCCAGCAGCCAAGTGGGGGGATATGAAAAACTGTTTTTT. The chain combines TRBV14 with TRBJ1-4; D might be TRBD1 (5 bases). Trimming shortened V by 1 base and J by 6 bases, and 9 bases separated the two germline ends. The CDR3 consists of 14 residues. Germline CDR1 and CDR2: SGHDN and FVKESK. Combining the CDR3 with reference TRBV14 and TRBJ1-4 gives the whole variable domain EAGVTQFPSHSVIEKGQTVTLRCDPISGHDNLYWYRRVMGKEIKFLLHFVKESKQDESGMPNNRFLAERTGGTYSTLKVQPAELEDSGVYFCASSQVGGYEKLFFGSGTQLSVL.

This clonotype was picked up many times. V usage is TRBV7-2 and J usage is TRBJ2-5, with 11 nucleotides matching TRBD2. Germline V gene data show CDR1 as SGHTA and CDR2 as FQGNSA. The CDR3 sequence is 14 residues long. With 10 bases clipped from V and 4 bases from J, the junction kept 8 bases outside the gene matches. CDR3 sequence: CAINSGGAAETQYF. The CDR3 DNA is TGTGCCATCAATAGCGGGGGGGCCGCAGAGACCCAGTACTTC.

This clonotype was seen a few times. This rearrangement joins TRBV12-3 or TRBV12-4 to TRBJ1-3, with D uncertain. The V and J ends lost 7 bases and 7 bases respectively, with 11 bases between them. The CDR3 spans 12 residues. The CDR3: CASTLSSNTIYF. The CDR3 coding sequence is TGTGCCAGCACCCTAAGTAGTAACACCATATATTTT.

Many counts were recorded for this clonotype. The CDR3 protein is CASSFELAANQPQHF. The CDR3 DNA reads TGTGCCAGCAGCTTTGAACTGGCAGCGAATCAGCCCCAGCATTTT. V usage is TRBV7-8 and J usage is TRBJ1-5; D remains ambiguous. CDR3 length equals 15 residues. Per germline, CDR1 SGHVS and CDR2 FQNEAQ. V gave up 3 bases and J gave up 4 bases, with 13 bases separating them. The full variable domain, in which reference TRBV7-8 and TRBJ1-5 provide the parts outside the CDR3, is GAGVSQSPRYKVAKRGQDVALRCDPISGHVSLFWYQQALGQGPEFLTYFQNEAQLDKSGLPSDRFFAERPEGSVSTLKIQRTQQEDSAVYLCASSFELAANQPQHFGDGTRLSIL.

The chain combines TRBV4-3 with TRBJ1-1, with 7 bases fitting TRBD1. V gave up 3 bases and J gave up 6 bases; unmatched junction bases: 10. The CDR3 is made up of 15 amino acids. Per the germline V gene, CDR1 is LGHNA and CDR2 is YSLEER. The CDR3 region has the DNA TGCGCCAGCAGCCAGGTCACAGGGGTGGGTTCTGAAGCTTTCTTT. Its protein is CASSQVTGVGSEAFF.

This chain uses TRBV11-1 with TRBJ1-1; TRBD1 matches at 7 bases. CDR3 length equals 17 residues. Germline trimming cut 8 bases from V and 4 bases from J; bases unmatched to any gene: 19. The germline V gene encodes CDR1 SGHAT and CDR2 FQDESV (reference sequence). CDR3 loop: CASSPGVFGDSGTEAFF. In DNA, the CDR3 is TGTGCCAGCTCACCAGGGGTATTTGGGGACAGCGGCACTGAAGCTTTCTTT.

This clonotype showed up many times. The chain combines TRBV9 with TRBJ1-2; D not resolved. The CDR3 covers 13 residues. V was pared by 0 bases and J by 14 bases, with 17 bases between. The germline CDR1 and CDR2 sequences are SGDLS and YYNGEE. The CDR3 nucleotides are TGTGCCAGCAGCGTAGGGGGTGGGTTGCGGGCGACCTTC. It specifies CASSVGGGLRATF.

Of note for this clonotype: Possible read error: a much larger clone is one base away. V usage is TRBV6-6 and J usage is TRBJ1-1; D is undetermined. CDR3 length equals 13 residues. Germline V gives CDR1 MNHNY, CDR2 SVGAGI (reference sequence). DNA for the CDR3: TGTGCCAGCGGTTACCTAGGGAACACTGAAGCTTTCTTT. Protein sequence: CASGYLGNTEAFF.

The chain recombines TRBV19 with TRBJ1-5; 9 bases agree with TRBD1. Germline V gives CDR1 LNHDA, CDR2 SQIVND (reference sequence). This CDR3 has 14 residues. J was trimmed by 3 bases and V by 7 bases; bases with no gene match: 4. CDR3 nucleotides: TGTGCCAGTAAGACAGGGGGAACCAATCAGCCCCAGCATTTT. Amino acid sequence: CASKTGGTNQPQHF. Variable domain in full (rest from reference TRBV19 and TRBJ1-5): DGGITQSPKYLFRKEGQNVTLSCEQNLNHDAMYWYRQDPGQGLRLIYYSQIVNDFQKGDIAEGYSVSREKKESFPLTVTSAQKNPTAFYLCASKTGGTNQPQHFGDGTRLSIL.

In its sample, this clonotype was seen many times. V usage is TRBV7-2 and J usage is TRBJ2-7; 9 bases align to TRBD1. This CDR3 is 15 amino acids long. The ends lost 4 bases at V and 1 base at J; junction bases unmatched: 5. Germline CDR1 reads SGHTA; CDR2 reads FQGNSA. In DNA, the CDR3 is TGTGCCAGCAGCTGGGGACAGGGATATTCCTACGAGCAGTACTTC. It translates to CASSWGQGYSYEQYF. The full variable domain, its missing parts supplied by reference TRBV7-2 and TRBJ2-7, is GAGVSQSPSNKVTEKGKDVELRCDPISGHTALYWYRQSLGQGLEFLIYFQGNSAPDKSGLPSDRFSAERTGGSVSTLTIQRTQQEDSAVYLCASSWGQGYSYEQYFGPGTRLTVT.

The sample holds many counts of this clonotype. The chain is built from TRBV29-1 and TRBJ1-2; TRBD1 might be the D (6 bases). The CDR3 runs to 13 residues. Per germline, CDR1 SQVTM and CDR2 ANQGSEA. V shed 6 bases and J shed 4 bases, with 15 bases lying between them. The CDR3 spells CSVGQQAPYGYTF. The CDR3 bases are TGCAGCGTCGGACAGCAGGCGCCCTATGGCTACACCTTC.

The gene calls are TRBV2 and TRBJ2-7; the D gene could be TRBD1 or TRBD2 (5 bases each). V dropped 3 bases and J dropped 0 bases, with 18 bases sitting between them. This CDR3 is 17 amino acids long. Germline V gives CDR1 SNHLY, CDR2 FYNNEI. The CDR3, as DNA: TGTGCCAGCAGTGAGAGGCGGTCGGCAGGGAGCTCCTACGAGCAGTACTTC. Translation: CASSERRSAGSSYEQYF.

A word on this clonotype: A read error may produce the germline difference seen at one junction end. The chain carries TRBV20-1 and TRBJ2-2; tentatively, D is TRBD1 (8 bases). Per the germline V gene, CDR1 is DFQATT and CDR2 is SNEGSKA (reference sequence). The CDR3 loop spans 14 amino acids. The CDR3 sequence: CSARDGQGGGGLFF. In DNA, the CDR3 is TGCAGTGCTAGAGATGGACAGGGAGGCGGGGGGCTGTTTTTT.

The rearrangement links TRBV6-6 to TRBJ2-2, with TRBD1 identical over 10 bases. CDR3 length: 15 amino acids. Germline V gene data show CDR1 as MNHNY and CDR2 as SVGAGI (reference sequence). Losses at the gene ends were 10 bases for V and 5 bases for J; bases not matched to a gene: 10. This chain's CDR3 is CANRAGTGETGELFF. The CDR3 bases are TGTGCCAACCGTGCCGGGACAGGGGAAACCGGGGAGCTGTTTTTT.